These T cell receptor beta chains were read from a single sample in a study of OX40 agonist ivuxolimab in advanced cancers. Only in-frame clones appear in the TCRdb table, and some are missing; sequencing was by immunoSEQ multiplex PCR. Seen here are 19,000 or so clones, 80% to 90% observed once, and the top ten hold about 20%. This specimen was CD4+ or CD8+ T cells sorted from blood, taken in a trial of the OX40 agonist ivuxolimab. These receptors were collected from an adult with an advanced solid tumor such as melanoma, head and neck, liver or kidney cancer. The CDR3 runs from the conserved cysteine through the conserved F or W. The D gene is left open where the match is weak. Part of the rows lack a size; the others show once, few, many or a class for expanded clones.

clone_size,j_call,v_call,cdr3_length,d_call,cdr3_nt,cdr3_aa
-,TRBJ1-3,TRBV28,15,TRBD1,TGTGCCAGCAGGGGGACAGGGCGCTCTGGAAACACCATATATTTT,CASRGTGRSGNTIYF
-,TRBJ1-2,TRBV4-2,15,-,TGTGCCAGCAGCCAAGATCCTTCTCAGGCCCTAGGCTACACCTTC,CASSQDPSQALGYTF
-,TRBJ1-3,TRBV5-6,14,-,TGTGCCAGCAGCTTGGGGGGAGCTGGAAACACCATATATTTT,CASSLGGAGNTIYF
medium-sized,TRBJ1-1,TRBV11-3,14,TRBD1,TGTGCCAGCAGCCACCGGGACAGGGAAGCTGAAGCTTTCTTT,CASSHRDREAEAFF
-,TRBJ2-6,TRBV6-5,14,-,TGTGCCAGCAGCTCCGCCTCTGGGGCCAACGTCCTGACTTTC,CASSSASGANVLTF
-,TRBJ2-7,TRBV14,15,-,TGTGCCAGCAGCCAGACCGACAGACTGCTCTACGAGCAGTACTTC,CASSQTDRLLYEQYF
-,TRBJ2-7,TRBV6-1,13,TRBD2,TGTGCCGGGTCCGAAAGCGGGGCCTACGAGCAGTACTTC,CAGSESGAYEQYF
-,TRBJ2-7,TRBV5-1,17,-,TGCGCCAGCAGCACGGGCCTGAGGGTTGGAAGCTCCTACGAGCAGTACTTC,CASSTGLRVGSSYEQYF
-,TRBJ1-1,TRBV7-8,12,-,TGTGCCAGCAGCTTAGGTTACGTTGAAGCTTTCTTT,CASSLGYVEAFF
-,TRBJ1-1,TRBV7-9,15,-,TGTGCCAGCACCCCTCTGTGGGGGGCGCGGACTGAAGCTTTCTTT,CASTPLWGARTEAFF
-,TRBJ2-2,TRBV10-1,15,TRBD1,TGCGCCAGCAGCCTATTACAGGGGGCCGGCGGGGAGCTGTTTTTT,CASSLLQGAGGELFF
-,TRBJ2-6,TRBV6-5,16,-,TGTGCCAGCAGTTACTCGACACTCTCTGGGGCCAACGTCCTGACTTTC,CASSYSTLSGANVLTF
-,TRBJ2-7,TRBV9,12,-,TGTGCCAGCAGCCCCGGGGGAATGGAGCAGTACTTC,CASSPGGMEQYF
-,TRBJ1-1,TRBV5-5,13,-,TGTGCCAGCAGCGTTAACTCGAACACTGAAGCTTTCTTT,CASSVNSNTEAFF
once,TRBJ2-7,TRBV7-9,14,TRBD1,TGTGCCAGCAGCGGGGACAGGGCGCCCTACGAGCAGTACTTC,CASSGDRAPYEQYF
-,TRBJ1-1,TRBV7-6,14,-,TGTGCCAGCAGCCTTGGGGCTGTGAACACTGAAGCTTTCTTT,CASSLGAVNTEAFF
-,TRBJ2-7,TRBV7-7,13,-,TGTGCTAGCAGCTTATCCCTGGGCTACGAGCAGTACTTC,CASSLSLGYEQYF
-,TRBJ2-7,TRBV29-1,13,-,TGCAGCGTTGAAGGAGGCAGGCTCGACGAGCAGTACTTC,CSVEGGRLDEQYF
-,TRBJ2-3,TRBV28,15,TRBD1,TGTGCCAGCAGTTTGACAGGGGCGAGCACAGATACGCAGTATTTT,CASSLTGASTDTQYF
-,TRBJ1-1,TRBV6-1,14,-,TGTGCCAGCACCCCGGGGCGGGTAGACACTGAAGCTTTCTTT,CASTPGRVDTEAFF
-,TRBJ2-7,TRBV9,13,-,TGTGCCAGCAGCGTAGGACAGACCTACGAGCAGTACTTC,CASSVGQTYEQYF
-,TRBJ2-7,TRBV6-5,16,-,TGTGCCAGCAGTTACTCGATAGGGGATGCAACCTACGAGCAGTACTTC,CASSYSIGDATYEQYF
-,TRBJ2-2,TRBV7-6,18,TRBD2,TGTGCCAGCAGCTTAGAGACTAGCGGGGGAGCGAACACCGGGGAGCTGTTTTTT,CASSLETSGGANTGELFF
-,TRBJ2-4,TRBV7-9,16,-,TGTGCCAGCAGCTTAGCTACGACAGGCGTTTCAAACATTCAGTACTTC,CASSLATTGVSNIQYF
-,TRBJ1-1,TRBV5-1,14,-,TGCGCCAGCAGCTTGGTGGGGGATAACACTGAAGCTTTCTTT,CASSLVGDNTEAFF
-,TRBJ2-3,TRBV7-2,16,TRBD2,TGTGCCAGCAGCTTAGTTCGCGGGGGGATCACAGATACGCAGTATTTT,CASSLVRGGITDTQYF
-,TRBJ2-7,TRBV6-6,14,-,TGTGCCAGCAGTTACTCTCAGGGCCCCTACGAGCAGTACTTC,CASSYSQGPYEQYF
once,TRBJ2-7,TRBV4-1,14,-,TGCGCCAGCAGCCAAGAGGGGGACACCTACGAGCAGTACTTC,CASSQEGDTYEQYF
-,TRBJ1-3,TRBV11-2,13,-,TGTGCCAGCAGCTTGAGCTCTGGAAACACCATATATTTT,CASSLSSGNTIYF
-,TRBJ2-7,TRBV19,13,TRBD1,TGTGCCAGTGCCCCGGGACAGGGCTACGAGCAGTACTTC,CASAPGQGYEQYF
-,TRBJ2-7,TRBV4-1,14,TRBD1,TGCGCCAGCAGCCAAGGGCAGGGGGCCAACGAGCAGTACTTC,CASSQGQGANEQYF
once,TRBJ2-5,TRBV19,16,-,TGTGCCAGTAGTATAGATTTTACAGCTTCTCGGGAGACCCAGTACTTC,CASSIDFTASRETQYF
once,TRBJ1-5,TRBV7-9,16,TRBD1,TGTGCCAGCAGCTCATTGACAGGGCTAAGCAATCAGCCCCAGCATTTT,CASSSLTGLSNQPQHF
-,TRBJ1-1,TRBV5-4,14,-,TGTGCCAGCAACCCTCGGGGCTTGAACACTGAAGCTTTCTTT,CASNPRGLNTEAFF
-,TRBJ1-1,TRBV7-3,16,-,TGTGCCAGCAGCAGGACCACCGATAAAGGGAACACTGAAGCTTTCTTT,CASSRTTDKGNTEAFF
-,TRBJ1-5,TRBV19,14,-,TGTGCCAGTAGGGAGGAGGGCCGCAATCAGCCCCAGCATTTT,CASREEGRNQPQHF
-,TRBJ1-1,TRBV25-1,14,TRBD1,TGTGCCAGCTTTGCGGGGACAGGGTTTCGTGAAGCTTTCTTT,CASFAGTGFREAFF
-,TRBJ2-3,TRBV28,9,-,TGTGCCAGCAATGATACGCAGTATTTT,CASNDTQYF
-,TRBJ2-7,TRBV30,14,-,TGTGCCTGGAGACAGACAGGAGACCTATACGAGCAGTACTTC,CAWRQTGDLYEQYF
-,TRBJ2-7,TRBV11-2,13,-,TGTGCCAGCAGCTTAGTGTCAGCCTACGAGCAGTACTTC,CASSLVSAYEQYF
-,TRBJ2-7,TRBV11-2,14,TRBD2,TGTGCCAGCAGCTCCGGACTAGCCGCCTACGAGCAGTACTTC,CASSSGLAAYEQYF
once,TRBJ2-3,TRBV6-1,12,TRBD2,TGTGCCAGCACTCGCGGGGGGGCTGGTTCTTATTTT,CASTRGGAGSYF
-,TRBJ1-1,TRBV28,14,-,TGTGCCAGCCGTTGGGCGGCACTGAACACTGAAGCTTTCTTT,CASRWAALNTEAFF
-,TRBJ2-1,TRBV16,16,TRBD1,TGTGCCAGCAGCGGACAGGAGTATTGGGGGTACAATGAGCAGTTCTTC,CASSGQEYWGYNEQFF
-,TRBJ2-2,TRBV9,17,TRBD2,TGTGCCAGCAGCCTCGGACTAGCGGGACCCCAGGGCGGGGAGCTGTTTTTT,CASSLGLAGPQGGELFF
few,TRBJ2-3,TRBV28,16,-,TGTGCCAGCAGTCCCCTTTTAGGGACTAGCACAGATACGCAGTATTTT,CASSPLLGTSTDTQYF
-,TRBJ2-1,TRBV7-3,16,-,TGTGCCAGCAGCTTAAGTGCCGGACTAACCCCCAATGAGCAGTTCTTC,CASSLSAGLTPNEQFF
-,TRBJ2-7,TRBV7-8,12,TRBD2,TGTGCCACATCCTCGGGGGGGAACGAGCAGTACTTC,CATSSGGNEQYF
-,TRBJ2-6,TRBV6-4,14,-,TGTGCCAGCACTGACGGGTCTGGGGCCAACGTCCTGACTTTC,CASTDGSGANVLTF
-,TRBJ1-1,TRBV7-9,16,-,TGTGCCAGCAGCCCCGGGCCCCTCAGTATGAACACTGAAGCTTTCTTT,CASSPGPLSMNTEAFF
-,TRBJ2-2,TRBV6-5,14,-,TGTGCCAGCAGTTACTCGAGGTCCAGCCTAGAGCTGTTTTTT,CASSYSRSSLELFF
-,TRBJ1-4,TRBV5-4,12,-,TGTGCCAGCAGCTCCCGGGGCCTCGAACTGTTTTTT,CASSSRGLELFF
-,TRBJ1-1,TRBV5-4,16,-,TGTGCCAGCAGCTTATCCTCGGCACAGCCATACACTGAAGCTTTCTTT,CASSLSSAQPYTEAFF
-,TRBJ2-3,TRBV5-6,14,TRBD1,TGTGCCAGCAGCCCCGGACAGGGGATCCCGACGCAGTATTTT,CASSPGQGIPTQYF